Listed below are T cell receptor beta chains from one sample, sequenced in a study of cytotoxic CD8 clonotypes in ibrutinib-treated CLL. Assay: immunoSEQ multiplex PCR; the TCRdb copy retains only in-frame clones and omits some. The sample has fewer than 400,000 clones, roughly 70% seen once. Here the sequenced sample was PBMCs, taken after 36 months of ibrutinib treatment. The receptors derive from a human donor with chronic lymphocytic leukemia. The CDR3 runs from the conserved cysteine through the conserved F or W. The D gene is left open where the match is weak. Size is stated for part of the rows, as once, few or many counts, or as a class when the clone is expanded.

CDR3aa: CASSLVKANTEAFF
CDR3nt: TGTGCCAGCAGCTTGGTGAAGGCGAACACTGAAGCTTTCTTT
v_gene: TRBV5-6
abundance: few
d_gene: -
j_gene: TRBJ1-1

CDR3aa: CASSEAGQATQYF
CDR3nt: TGTGCCAGCAGTGAAGCGGGACAGGCGACCCAGTACTTC
v_gene: TRBV2
abundance: -
d_gene: TRBD1
j_gene: TRBJ2-5

CDR3aa: CASRPTVRTEKLFF
CDR3nt: TGTGCCAGCAGGCCGACAGTACGTACTGAAAAACTGTTTTTT
v_gene: TRBV6-5
abundance: few
d_gene: -
j_gene: TRBJ1-4

CDR3aa: CASSLAGRGDNEQFF
CDR3nt: TGCGCCAGCAGCTTGGCAGGGCGGGGGGACAATGAGCAGTTCTTC
v_gene: TRBV5-1
abundance: -
d_gene: TRBD2
j_gene: TRBJ2-1

CDR3aa: CASRREGVGELFF
CDR3nt: TGTGCCAGCAGGCGAGAAGGGGTCGGGGAGCTGTTTTTT
v_gene: TRBV13
abundance: -
d_gene: -
j_gene: TRBJ2-2

CDR3aa: CASSQGEGRSPSGNTIYF
CDR3nt: TGCGCCAGCAGCCAAGGAGAGGGTCGAAGTCCCTCTGGAAACACCATATATTTT
v_gene: TRBV4-1
abundance: -
d_gene: -
j_gene: TRBJ1-3

CDR3aa: CASSWDSSTDTQYF
CDR3nt: TGTGCCAGCAGCTGGGACAGTAGTACAGATACGCAGTATTTT
v_gene: TRBV7-3
abundance: -
d_gene: TRBD1
j_gene: TRBJ2-3

CDR3aa: CASSEVARGYYGYTF
CDR3nt: TGTGCCAGCAGTGAAGTTGCCAGGGGGTACTATGGCTACACCTTC
v_gene: TRBV2
abundance: -
d_gene: TRBD1
j_gene: TRBJ1-2

CDR3aa: CASNLPGQRGKNSNQPQHF
CDR3nt: TGTGCCAGCAACCTACCGGGACAGAGAGGAAAAAATAGCAATCAGCCCCAGCATTTT
v_gene: TRBV28
abundance: once
d_gene: TRBD1
j_gene: TRBJ1-5

CDR3aa: CASSTQGHYEQYF
CDR3nt: TGTGCCAGTAGTACACAGGGCCACTACGAGCAGTACTTC
v_gene: TRBV19
abundance: -
d_gene: -
j_gene: TRBJ2-7

CDR3aa: CSATPLETQYF
CDR3nt: TGCAGTGCGACTCCCTTAGAGACCCAGTACTTC
v_gene: TRBV20-1
abundance: -
d_gene: -
j_gene: TRBJ2-5

CDR3aa: CASSLYADTQYF
CDR3nt: TGTGCCAGCTCACTCTACGCAGATACGCAGTATTTT
v_gene: TRBV18
abundance: once
d_gene: -
j_gene: TRBJ2-3

CDR3aa: CSAHRDGNTIYF
CDR3nt: TGCAGCGCCCACAGGGACGGAAACACCATATATTTT
v_gene: TRBV29-1
abundance: -
d_gene: -
j_gene: TRBJ1-3

CDR3aa: CATSRRLNEQYF
CDR3nt: TGTGCCACCAGCCGACGTCTAAACGAGCAGTACTTC
v_gene: TRBV15
abundance: -
d_gene: -
j_gene: TRBJ2-7

CDR3aa: CASSLAFMSAYNEQFF
CDR3nt: TGTGCCAGCAGCTTGGCTTTCATGTCGGCCTACAATGAGCAGTTCTTC
v_gene: TRBV5-6
abundance: -
d_gene: -
j_gene: TRBJ2-1

CDR3aa: CASSVRPGTGGAHTEAFF
CDR3nt: TGTGCCAGCAGCGTAAGGCCCGGGACAGGTGGGGCCCACACTGAAGCTTTCTTT
v_gene: TRBV9
abundance: -
d_gene: TRBD1
j_gene: TRBJ1-1

CDR3aa: CASSPRWAETQYF
CDR3nt: TGTGCCAGCAGTCCAAGGTGGGCAGAGACCCAGTACTTC
v_gene: TRBV7-8
abundance: -
d_gene: -
j_gene: TRBJ2-5